This entry lists 25 T cell receptor beta chains sequenced from one sample in a study of T cells in Graves' hyperthyroidism and ophthalmopathy. Amplification of TCR beta CDR3 regions was performed using RNA transcripts as template. A set of HTBI primers served as the primers for a first-round RT-PCR of the TCR CDR3. Via MiXCR, TCRdb re-called the multiplex PCR reads, giving one row per CDR3 protein. The sample holds fewer than 850,000 distinct CDR3 sequences, 17% seen once. Sequencing was performed on blood. Receptors originate from a man between 45 and 60 years old with Graves' hyperthyroidism.

In its sample, this clonotype was seen many times. The chain is built from TRBV7-9 and TRBJ1-3, with D possibly matching TRBD1 (5 bases). Trimming removed 6 bases at V and 0 bases at J, with 15 bases between. The CDR3 extends over 16 amino acids. CDR1 and CDR2 from the germline V gene are SEHNR and FQNEAQ (reference sequence). The CDR3 coding sequence is TGTGCCAGCAGTTACTTCCGACAGCTCTCTGGAAACACCATATATTTT. Translated: CASSYFRQLSGNTIYF.

The table lists this clonotype with many counts. The rearrangement links TRBV7-3 to TRBJ2-3; TRBD2 matches 10 bases. The CDR3 runs to 16 residues. V lost 5 bases, J lost 7 bases, and 12 bases stayed unmatched. Germline assignment: CDR1 SGHTA and CDR2 FQGTGA. CDR3 in DNA: TGTGCCAGCAGCCCAGATTTGGGACTAGCGTTCAATACGCAGTATTTT. Its translation is CASSPDLGLAFNTQYF. The variable domain in full, with the rest retrieved from reference TRBV7-3 and TRBJ2-3, is GAGVSQTPSNKVTEKGKYVELRCDPISGHTALYWYRQSLGQGPEFLIYFQGTGAADDSGLPNDRFFAVRPEGSVSTLKIQRTERGDSAVYLCASSPDLGLAFNTQYFGPGTRLTVL.

This clonotype was recorded many times. The chain is built from TRBV28 and TRBJ1-5; perhaps TRBD1 as D (5 bases). This CDR3 is built from 14 residues. Per germline, CDR1 MDHEN and CDR2 SYDVKM. Trimming shortened V by 2 bases and J by 4 bases, and 9 bases separated the two germline ends. Here the CDR3 DNA reads TGTGCCAGCAGTTTACTCGCAGGGAATCAGCCCCAGCATTTT. Translation: CASSLLAGNQPQHF.

This clonotype was found a few times. The V and J genes are TRBV19 and TRBJ1-1; 7 bases agree with TRBD1. The V segment lost 3 bases and the J segment 0 bases; nucleotides outside the gene matches: 7. This CDR3 has 16 amino acids. Germline V gene data show CDR1 as LNHDA and CDR2 as SQIVND (reference sequence). The CDR3 region is CASSIQSGTVNTEAFF. CDR3 DNA sequence: TGTGCCAGTAGTATCCAATCCGGGACAGTGAACACTGAAGCTTTCTTT.

There are a few counts of this clonotype. The chain has TRBV6-1 and TRBJ2-7; 8 positions match TRBD2. Trimming removed 5 bases from V and 2 bases from J; junction bases left unmatched: 8. Germline assignment: CDR1 MNHNS and CDR2 SASEGT. The CDR3 spans 15 residues. DNA for the CDR3: TGTGCCAGCAGTAAAACCCGGGAGGGCACCTACGAGCAGTACTTC. As protein: CASSKTREGTYEQYF.

This chain links TRBV6-2 or TRBV6-3 with TRBJ2-7; 8 nucleotides match TRBD2. From germline, CDR1 is MNHEY and CDR2 SVGEGT. V lost 5 bases to trimming and J lost 3 bases; unmatched junction nucleotides: 6. CDR3 length: 14 amino acids. The CDR3 DNA reads as TGTGCCAGCAGTAGGAATAGCGGGGACTACGAGCAGTACTTC. The encoded protein is CASSRNSGDYEQYF.

This clonotype has at least ten counts. The chain is built from TRBV11-2 and TRBJ2-3; maybe TRBD2 (6 bases). The germline V and J ends were trimmed by 5 bases and 4 bases, with 10 bases remaining between them. The CDR3 contains 13 residues. Germline CDR1 SGHAT, CDR2 FQNNGV. The CDR3 spells CASSPRGADTQYF. The DNA for the CDR3 is TGTGCCAGCAGCCCGCGGGGCGCAGATACGCAGTATTTT.

This clonotype showed up many times. This chain links TRBV28 with TRBJ2-1; perhaps TRBD2 as D (5 bases). The CDR3 is 15 residues long. V was clipped by 2 bases and J by 2 bases, with 10 bases between them. Germline V gene sequence: CDR1 MDHEN, CDR2 SYDVKM. CDR3 coding DNA: TGTGCCAGCAGTTTAGTCAAACTAGCCTACAATGAGCAGTTCTTC. This gives the protein CASSLVKLAYNEQFF.

This clonotype has only a few counts. The chain links TRBV10-2 to TRBJ2-2; TRBD2 might be the D (6 bases). The CDR3 extends over 13 amino acids. Germline V gene lookup returns CDR1 WSHSY and CDR2 SAAADI. The V end was cut by 4 bases, the J end by 7 bases, with 10 bases between. CDR3 amino acids: CASSGQEGGELFF. The DNA for the CDR3 is TGCGCCAGCAGTGGCCAGGAGGGCGGGGAGCTGTTTTTT.

This rearrangement joins TRBV6-1 to TRBJ2-2; 9 bases line up with TRBD2. Germline CDR1 and CDR2: MNHNS and SASEGT. V lost 5 bases to trimming and J lost 6 bases; unmatched junction nucleotides: 7. This CDR3 comprises 15 residues. CDR3 in amino acids: CASSRPGLAPGELFF. In nucleotides, the CDR3 is TGTGCCAGCAGTCGTCCGGGACTAGCCCCCGGGGAGCTGTTTTTT.

Comments on this clonotype: The conserved phenylalanine or tryptophan normally closing the CDR3 is absent here, so this likely arose from a read error. The rearrangement joins TRBV28 to TRBJ2-2, with 8 bases that match TRBD1. Germline CDR1 reads MDHEN; CDR2 reads SYDVKM. Trimming removed 1 base from V and 5 bases from J; junction bases left unmatched: 9. This CDR3 has 17 residues. In DNA form, the CDR3 reads TGTGCCAGCAGTTTATTTTCCTTGGACAGGGAAACCGGGGAGCTGTTTCTT. This translates into CASSLFSLDRETGELFL.

The chain joins TRBV30 to TRBJ2-1; TRBD2 matches at 9 bases. There are 14 residues in the CDR3. Per germline, CDR1 GTSNPN and CDR2 SVGIG (reference sequence). Germline trimming cut 8 bases from V and 6 bases from J; bases unmatched to any gene: 11. CDR3 DNA sequence: TGTGCCGAGGCGGGGGCGGGAGGGCCCAATGAGCAGTTCTTC. Its protein product is CAEAGAGGPNEQFF. Filled out from reference TRBV30 and TRBJ2-1, the complete variable domain reads SQTIHQWPATLVQPVGSPLSLECTVEGTSNPNLYWYRQAAGRGLQLLFYSVGIGQISSEVPQNLSASRPQDRQFILSSKKLLLSDSGFYLCAEAGAGGPNEQFFGPGTRLTVL.

The sample holds many counts of this clonotype. The CDR3 loop is CASSPLIPPLLYNEQFF. The CDR3 DNA follows: TGTGCCAGCAGTCCCTTGATACCTCCACTCCTATACAATGAGCAGTTCTTC. This chain links TRBV25-1 with TRBJ2-1; D unclear. Germline-derived CDR1 and CDR2 are MGHDK and SYGVNS. This CDR3 spans 17 amino acids. Between the trimmed V and J ends, which lost 5 bases and 4 bases, there was a span of 21 bases.

This clonotype showed up many times. The chain is built from TRBV2 and TRBJ2-1; 8 nucleotides match TRBD2. Per the germline V gene, CDR1 is SNHLY and CDR2 is FYNNEI. This CDR3 has 15 amino acids. Losses at the gene ends were 2 bases for V and 2 bases for J; bases not matched to a gene: 2. As DNA, the CDR3 is TGTGCCAGCAGTGAACAGGGACTAGCCTACAATGAGCAGTTCTTC. Its protein product is CASSEQGLAYNEQFF.

This clonotype was observed many times. The J gene is TRBJ2-7, the V gene TRBV9, with 7 positions matching TRBD2. From germline, CDR1 is SGDLS and CDR2 YYNGEE. This CDR3 has 15 amino acids. With V trimmed by 0 bases and J by 4 bases, 7 bases remained unmatched. CDR3 amino acids: CASSVADGRSYEQYF. The CDR3 DNA reads as TGTGCCAGCAGCGTAGCCGACGGGAGGTCTTACGAGCAGTACTTC.

This chain connects TRBV6-1 to TRBJ2-7; D ambiguous. Trimming cost V 5 bases and J 1 base, with 9 bases left between them. The CDR3 loop spans 13 amino acids. In germline, CDR1 is MNHNS, CDR2 SASEGT. The CDR3 here is CASSYGHSYEQYF. The CDR3 DNA is TGTGCCAGCAGTTACGGGCATTCCTACGAGCAGTACTTC.

This clonotype was seen at least ten times. The chain links TRBV2 to TRBJ2-3, with D possibly being TRBD2 (6 bases). V lost 11 bases and J 2 bases, leaving 14 bases between the germline ends. The germline gives CDR1 SNHLY, CDR2 FYNNEI. This CDR3 contains 13 residues. CDR3 nucleotide sequence: TGTGCCGGATCTGGGACTTACACAGATACGCAGTATTTT. Amino acid sequence: CAGSGTYTDTQYF.

This clonotype was picked up many times. The chain couples TRBV29-1 to TRBJ2-1, with 10 bases aligning to TRBD2. Looked up from germline, CDR1 is SQVTM and CDR2 is ANQGSEA. Trimming cost V 1 base and J 0 bases; bases outside gene matches: 9. The CDR3 consists of 18 residues. The CDR3 DNA is TGCAGCGTTGAAGGTCTAGCGGGAGCAGAAAGCTCCTACAATGAGCAGTTCTTC. The encoded protein is CSVEGLAGAESSYNEQFF.

V gene TRBV20-1 combines with J gene TRBJ2-7; D is unclear. Trimming removed 5 bases from V and 0 bases from J, with 11 bases in between. Germline assignment: CDR1 DFQATT and CDR2 SNEGSKA (reference sequence). CDR3 length: 13 residues. CDR3 nucleotide sequence: TGCAGTGCTTCCAAAGGGCGCTCCTACGAGCAGTACTTC. It translates to CSASKGRSYEQYF.

This clonotype has just a few counts. The V gene is TRBV4-3, the J gene TRBJ1-1; no definite D call. CDR3 length: 16 residues. Germline CDR1 and CDR2: LGHNA and YSLEER. V was shortened by 0 bases and J by 4 bases, with 15 bases between the two germline ends. The CDR3 coding sequence is TGCGCCAGCAGCCAAGATGGAGCGTTTTCAGGCACTGAAGCTTTCTTT. This encodes CASSQDGAFSGTEAFF.

In this sample, this clonotype turned up many times. V gene TRBV24-1 combines with J gene TRBJ1-1; TRBD1 might be the D (5 bases). Germline V lookup: CDR1 KGHDR, CDR2 SFDVKD. Trimming took 3 bases from V and 6 from J, leaving 10 bases between them. CDR3 length: 13 amino acids. Here the CDR3 DNA reads TGTGCCACCAGTGATGCAGGGAGTTCTGAAGCTTTCTTT. This sequence encodes CATSDAGSSEAFF.

This clonotype has more than one count but fewer than ten. The final CDR3 position lacks the conserved phenylalanine or tryptophan, pointing to a likely read error. The chain couples TRBV7-2 to TRBJ2-5; the D is unclear. The germline CDR1 and CDR2 sequences are SGHTA and FQGNSA. The CDR3 is made up of 14 amino acids. Trimming stripped 4 bases from V and 5 bases from J, with 14 bases between. CDR3 residues: CASSSRVGLETQYL. Written as DNA, the CDR3 is TGTGCCAGCAGCTCCCGAGTGGGTCTGGAGACCCAGTACCTC.

Notes on this clonotype: A much larger clone lies a single base off, so this may be a read error. The V gene is TRBV2, the J gene TRBJ2-7; D remains unclear. The V end was cut by 7 bases, the J end by 5 bases, with 18 bases between. Germline CDR1 SNHLY, CDR2 FYNNEI. The length of the CDR3 is 14 residues. This CDR3 reads CASTPTTLSDEQYF. Here the CDR3 DNA reads TGTGCCAGCACTCCTACGACACTCTCGGACGAGCAGTACTTC. Combining the CDR3 with reference TRBV2 and TRBJ2-7 gives the whole variable domain EPEVTQTPSHQVTQMGQEVILRCVPISNHLYFYWYRQILGQKVEFLVSFYNNEISEKSEIFDDQFSVERPDGSNFTLKIRSTKLEDSAMYFCASTPTTLSDEQYFGPGTRLTVT.

In its sample, this clonotype was seen once. The rearrangement joins TRBV28 to TRBJ1-2; no clear D gene. Trimming removed 1 base at V and 8 bases at J, with 14 bases between. This CDR3 contains 14 residues. CDR1 MDHEN and CDR2 SYDVKM come from the germline V gene. The CDR3 protein is CASSLYGRQEGYTF. The CDR3 DNA is TGTGCCAGCAGTTTATATGGCCGCCAAGAGGGCTACACCTTC.

At least ten counts were recorded for this clonotype. The chain couples TRBV28 to TRBJ2-3; tentatively, D is TRBD2 (5 bases). The germline CDR1 and CDR2 sequences are MDHEN and SYDVKM. V shed 3 bases and J shed 7 bases, with 8 bases lying between them. CDR3 length equals 12 residues. The CDR3 coding sequence is TGTGCCAGCAGTTTCCGGAGGAATACGCAGTATTTT. It encodes CASSFRRNTQYF.